This T cell receptor (beta chain) comes out of a study of T cell repertoires in cytomegalovirus infection. The germline CDR1 and CDR2 sequences are DFQATT and SNEGSKA (reference sequence). The junction had 8 bases not matched to a gene; V was cut back by 5 bases and J by 2 bases. The CDR3 runs 14 residues. Turning to this clonotype: Its antigen is as yet unknown.

From the reads, TCRdb called clonotypes with MiXCR, one entry per CDR3 protein. The table has hundreds of thousands of distinct CDR3 sequences, around 31% seen once. Study-wide results and limits: HLA-C-restricted CMV clonotypes gave the most frequent clonotype in two of eight donors.

Sequencing was performed on cultured PBMCs, taken from culture after CMV antigen stimulation. The chain employs TRBV20-1 and TRBJ2-7; TRBD1 matches at 8 bases. This TCR came from a human donor in good health (CMV status not recorded). Some clones in this sample may be carry-over from other donors' samples. The CDR3 protein is CSASDRAGPYEQYF. The CDR3 bases are TGCAGTGCTTCGGACAGGGCGGGCCCCTACGAGCAGTACTTC.